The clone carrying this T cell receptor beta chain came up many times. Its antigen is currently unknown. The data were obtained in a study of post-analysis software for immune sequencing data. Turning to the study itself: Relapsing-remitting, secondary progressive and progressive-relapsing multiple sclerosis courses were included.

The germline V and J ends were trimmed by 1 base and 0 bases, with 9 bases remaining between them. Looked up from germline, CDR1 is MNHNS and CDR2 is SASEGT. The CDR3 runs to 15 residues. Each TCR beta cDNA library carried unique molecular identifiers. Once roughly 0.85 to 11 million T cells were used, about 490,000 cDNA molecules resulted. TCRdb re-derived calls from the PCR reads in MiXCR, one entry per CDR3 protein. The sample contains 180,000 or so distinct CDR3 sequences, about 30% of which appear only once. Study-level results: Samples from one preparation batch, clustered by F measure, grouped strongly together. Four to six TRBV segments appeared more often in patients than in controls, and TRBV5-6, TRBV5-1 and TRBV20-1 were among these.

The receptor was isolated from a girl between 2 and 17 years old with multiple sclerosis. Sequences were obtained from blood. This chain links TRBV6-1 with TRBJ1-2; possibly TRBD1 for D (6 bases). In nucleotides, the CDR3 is TGTGCCAGCAGTGAAGAGGGGGAGGCTAACTATGGCTACACCTTC. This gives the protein CASSEEGEANYGYTF.